The T cell receptor beta chain under discussion was sequenced for a study of blood T cell repertoires in COVID-19. For the study at large: Collection of acute and convalescent COVID-19 samples took place in the United States, Italy and Spain.

Trimming stripped 2 bases from V and 0 bases from J, with 17 bases between. CDR1 and CDR2 (germline): SGHTS, YDEGEE. The CDR3 totals 18 residues. Individuals drawn from some 25 US areas were about 18 to 90 years old. Assay: immunoSEQ multiplex PCR; the TCRdb copy retains only in-frame clones and omits some. The table has some 250,000 clones, roughly nine tenths seen once. The sequenced sample was PBMCs or T cells enriched from blood (not recorded which). This TCR was sampled from a woman aged 25 to 45 with acute COVID-19. The chain joins TRBV5-8 to TRBJ2-2; tentatively, D is TRBD2 (6 bases). CDR3 amino acids: CASSLRVSGGTNTGELFF. CDR3 nucleotides: TGTGCCAGCAGCTTAAGGGTCAGTGGGGGGACGAACACCGGGGAGCTGTTTTTT.